This record concerns one T cell receptor (beta chain) sequence. Its antigen is still unknown. TCRbeta library preparation incorporated unique molecular identifiers. TCRdb re-derived calls from the PCR reads in MiXCR, one entry per CDR3 protein. The data show fewer than 700,000 distinct CDR3 sequences, 13% seen once. This entry comes from a study of T-cell reconstitution after alpha-beta-depleted transplantation in children. Whole-study results and caveats: Alpha-beta T cells present about two months after transplant were reported to originate from several hundred expanded graft clones. Several patients had high TCRbeta diversity at day 60; it came from surviving recipient T cells and thymic progenitors. T-cell counts and diversity at one year following transplant were attributed mainly to newly produced T cells.

V lost 4 bases and J lost 5, with 13 bases in between. There are 14 residues in the CDR3. The chain carries TRBV12-3 or TRBV12-4 and TRBJ2-3, with D hard to call. The TCR comes from a male patient between 5 and 17 years old who had a stem cell transplant for acute myeloid leukemia, so the T cells may come from the graft donor. The material sequenced was PBMCs, mostly from graft donor cells, taken 360 days after TCRalphabeta/CD19-depleted stem cell transplant. As DNA, the CDR3 is TGTGCCAGCAGTTCGGCCTTCGCCCAAGATACGCAGTATTTT. Translating it yields CASSSAFAQDTQYF.